The rows below give T cell receptor beta chains drawn from one sample of a study of T cells in Graves' hyperthyroidism and ophthalmopathy. TCRdb passed the multiplex PCR reads through MiXCR, listing each CDR3 protein once. The sample has around 690,000 distinct CDR3 sequences; roughly 17% are singletons. The sequenced material came from blood. All receptors come from a man aged 45-60 years with Graves' hyperthyroidism. The CDR3 runs from the conserved cysteine through the conserved F or W. The order of the fields is D gene, J gene, V gene, clone size, CDR3 DNA, CDR3 protein. A D gene is named only where the DNA matches it firmly. Some rows mark clone size as missing; the rest say once, few, many or name a class of expanded clone.

d_gene: NA
j_gene: TRBJ2-7
v_gene: TRBV24-1
abundance: many
CDR3nt: TGTGCCACCAATGAGCCAGGGCCCTACGAGCAGTACTTC
CDR3aa: CATNEPGPYEQYF

d_gene: TRBD1
j_gene: TRBJ2-6
v_gene: TRBV6-6
abundance: NA
CDR3nt: TGTGCCAGCAGTTACTCTCAGACAGGGGGCCTGGTGACTGGGGCCAACGTCCTGACTTTC
CDR3aa: CASSYSQTGGLVTGANVLTF

d_gene: NA
j_gene: TRBJ1-1
v_gene: TRBV27
abundance: many
CDR3nt: TGTGCCAGCAGTCAAACAAACGTGGGGACTGAAGCTTTCTTT
CDR3aa: CASSQTNVGTEAFF

d_gene: NA
j_gene: TRBJ2-1
v_gene: TRBV28
abundance: many
CDR3nt: TGTGCCAGCAGTGGGCTGGGCGGCCCAGCCTACAATGAGCAGTTCTTC
CDR3aa: CASSGLGGPAYNEQFF

d_gene: TRBD2
j_gene: TRBJ2-1
v_gene: TRBV6-1
abundance: few
CDR3nt: TGTGCCAGCAGCCTAACCGGGACTAGCAACCCTAGGATCTTC
CDR3aa: CASSLTGTSNPRIF

d_gene: TRBD1
j_gene: TRBJ1-1
v_gene: TRBV12-3/TRBV12-4
abundance: many
CDR3nt: TGTGCCAGCAGTCCGGGACAGGTAGAGGGTGAAGCTTTCTTT
CDR3aa: CASSPGQVEGEAFF

d_gene: TRBD1
j_gene: TRBJ1-2
v_gene: TRBV28
abundance: NA
CDR3nt: TGTGCCAGCACCTTCTCAGGGGGTAACTATGGCTACACCTTC
CDR3aa: CASTFSGGNYGYTF

d_gene: NA
j_gene: TRBJ2-1
v_gene: TRBV6-5
abundance: NA
CDR3nt: TGTGCCAGCAGTTACCGCAATCGGGACTTTCTTGGAAATGAGCAGTTCTTC
CDR3aa: CASSYRNRDFLGNEQFF

d_gene: NA
j_gene: TRBJ2-7
v_gene: TRBV4-1
abundance: NA
CDR3nt: TGCGCCAGCAGCCAAGAACGAGCGAGGGAGCAGTACTTC
CDR3aa: CASSQERAREQYF

d_gene: TRBD1
j_gene: TRBJ2-7
v_gene: TRBV27
abundance: few
CDR3nt: TGTGCCAGCAGTTTATCACAGGGGACCTACGAGCAGTACTTC
CDR3aa: CASSLSQGTYEQYF

d_gene: NA
j_gene: TRBJ1-1
v_gene: TRBV7-9
abundance: NA
CDR3nt: TGTGCCAGCAGGAACTCAGGGTATCGGGTGGGAAAGAACACTGAAGCTTTCTTT
CDR3aa: CASRNSGYRVGKNTEAFF

d_gene: NA
j_gene: TRBJ1-3
v_gene: TRBV28
abundance: many
CDR3nt: TGTGCCAGCAGTTTCAACGGTTACTCTGGAAACACCATATATTTT
CDR3aa: CASSFNGYSGNTIYF

d_gene: TRBD1
j_gene: TRBJ1-5
v_gene: TRBV30
abundance: few
CDR3nt: TGTGCCTGGAGAAACGACAGGGAAGGTCAGCCCCAGCATTTT
CDR3aa: CAWRNDREGQPQHF

d_gene: TRBD2
j_gene: TRBJ2-3
v_gene: TRBV29-1
abundance: few
CDR3nt: TGCAGCGTTGAAGACTTCGGAAGCGAGCGGGGCTACACAGATACGCAGTATTTT
CDR3aa: CSVEDFGSERGYTDTQYF

d_gene: NA
j_gene: TRBJ1-5
v_gene: TRBV6-5
abundance: NA
CDR3nt: TGTGCCAGCAGTTACTCTGTTCCAGGAGATTATAGCAGTCAGCCCCAGCATTTT
CDR3aa: CASSYSVPGDYSSQPQHF

d_gene: NA
j_gene: TRBJ1-2
v_gene: TRBV7-9
abundance: many
CDR3nt: TGTGCCAGCAGCTTAACGGCAGGAGCTAACTATGGCTACACCTTC
CDR3aa: CASSLTAGANYGYTF

d_gene: NA
j_gene: TRBJ2-3
v_gene: TRBV5-6
abundance: many
CDR3nt: TGTGCCAGCAGCGGGACTTTGTCAGATACGCAGTATTTT
CDR3aa: CASSGTLSDTQYF

d_gene: NA
j_gene: TRBJ2-1
v_gene: TRBV7-2
abundance: NA
CDR3nt: TGTGCCAGCAAGACTACGGAGAGCTCCTACAATGAGCAGTTCTTC
CDR3aa: CASKTTESSYNEQFF

d_gene: TRBD1
j_gene: TRBJ1-2
v_gene: TRBV28
abundance: many
CDR3nt: TGTGCCAGCAGACCGGGACAGGGATATGGCTACACCTTC
CDR3aa: CASRPGQGYGYTF

d_gene: TRBD1
j_gene: TRBJ2-2
v_gene: TRBV19
abundance: few
CDR3nt: TGTGCCAGTAGTAAAGGACAGGGCACCGGGGAGCTGTTTTTT
CDR3aa: CASSKGQGTGELFF

d_gene: TRBD2
j_gene: TRBJ2-7
v_gene: TRBV3-1
abundance: many
CDR3nt: TGTGCCAGCAGCCAAGATCGGCTAGCGGGGTCTCCCTACGAGCAGTACTTC
CDR3aa: CASSQDRLAGSPYEQYF

d_gene: NA
j_gene: TRBJ2-1
v_gene: TRBV29-1
abundance: few
CDR3nt: TGCAGCGTAGGACTATTCAGAGCCGATGAGCAGTTCTTC
CDR3aa: CSVGLFRADEQFF

d_gene: NA
j_gene: TRBJ1-2
v_gene: TRBV2
abundance: many
CDR3nt: TGTGCCAGCAGTGAAGCATCCGGCAGGGAGAACTATGGCTACACCTTC
CDR3aa: CASSEASGRENYGYTF

d_gene: TRBD2
j_gene: TRBJ2-1
v_gene: TRBV7-2
abundance: NA
CDR3nt: TGTGCCAGCAGCTCCCGATCTAGCGGGAGGAGCAATGAGCAGTTCTTC
CDR3aa: CASSSRSSGRSNEQFF

d_gene: TRBD2
j_gene: TRBJ2-5
v_gene: TRBV6-2/TRBV6-3
abundance: many
CDR3nt: TGTGCCAGCAGGCCCGGACTAGCGGGAGGGTGGACCCAGTACTTC
CDR3aa: CASRPGLAGGWTQYF

d_gene: NA
j_gene: TRBJ1-2
v_gene: TRBV7-9
abundance: many
CDR3nt: TGTGCCAGCAGCTTAGCCCCTGGGGTCGTACTTGGCTACACCTTC
CDR3aa: CASSLAPGVVLGYTF

d_gene: TRBD2
j_gene: TRBJ2-3
v_gene: TRBV19
abundance: NA
CDR3nt: TGTGCCAGTAGGGAGACTAGCGGCGCCACAGATACGCAGTATTTT
CDR3aa: CASRETSGATDTQYF

d_gene: TRBD1
j_gene: TRBJ1-2
v_gene: TRBV5-4
abundance: few
CDR3nt: TGTGCCAGCAGCTTGGAGGGGACAGGGGAGACCTTC
CDR3aa: CASSLEGTGETF

d_gene: TRBD2
j_gene: TRBJ2-7
v_gene: TRBV7-2
abundance: NA
CDR3nt: TGTGCCAGCAGCCCTAGCGGGTTCCTATCCTACGAGCAGTACTTC
CDR3aa: CASSPSGFLSYEQYF

d_gene: NA
j_gene: TRBJ2-7
v_gene: TRBV15
abundance: many
CDR3nt: TGTGCCACCAGCAGAGATTCTTTCCTCGAGCAGTACTTC
CDR3aa: CATSRDSFLEQYF

d_gene: NA
j_gene: TRBJ1-2
v_gene: TRBV12-3/TRBV12-4
abundance: NA
CDR3nt: TGTGCCAGCAGCCCTGGGACACGCTATGGCTACACCTTC
CDR3aa: CASSPGTRYGYTF

d_gene: TRBD2
j_gene: TRBJ2-1
v_gene: TRBV28
abundance: many
CDR3nt: TGTGCCAGCAGTTTCGGGACTAGGCCTACAAATGAGCAGTTCTTC
CDR3aa: CASSFGTRPTNEQFF

d_gene: NA
j_gene: TRBJ1-5
v_gene: TRBV15
abundance: NA
CDR3nt: TGTGCCACCAGCAGGGACCCAGGACCGGAGCCCCAGCATTTT
CDR3aa: CATSRDPGPEPQHF

d_gene: NA
j_gene: TRBJ2-2
v_gene: TRBV6-1
abundance: few
CDR3nt: TGTGCCAGCAGCTCTGACTATTCTACCGGGGAGCTGTTTTTT
CDR3aa: CASSSDYSTGELFF

d_gene: NA
j_gene: TRBJ2-5
v_gene: TRBV18
abundance: many
CDR3nt: TGTGCCAGCTCACCACAAGGCTACAGTCGAGAGACCCAGTACTTC
CDR3aa: CASSPQGYSRETQYF

d_gene: NA
j_gene: TRBJ1-1
v_gene: TRBV7-9
abundance: many
CDR3nt: TGTGCCAGCAGTTTAGTTGGCGTGAACACTGAAGCTTTCTTT
CDR3aa: CASSLVGVNTEAFF

d_gene: NA
j_gene: TRBJ2-7
v_gene: TRBV5-5
abundance: NA
CDR3nt: TGTGCCAGCAGTAGTTGGGACACTGCCTACGAGCAGTACTTC
CDR3aa: CASSSWDTAYEQYF

d_gene: NA
j_gene: TRBJ1-1
v_gene: TRBV5-1
abundance: few
CDR3nt: TGCGCCAGCAGCACGGCGGGTACCGAGGGAACTGAAGCTTTCTTT
CDR3aa: CASSTAGTEGTEAFF

d_gene: TRBD2
j_gene: TRBJ2-1
v_gene: TRBV9
abundance: few
CDR3nt: TGTGCCAGCAGCGTTCAACTAGCGGGATCCCAGGGAATTGAGCAGTTCTTC
CDR3aa: CASSVQLAGSQGIEQFF

d_gene: NA
j_gene: TRBJ1-5
v_gene: TRBV28
abundance: many
CDR3nt: TGTGCCAGCAGTCCAAGGGGTAATGGCAATCAGCCCCAGCATTTT
CDR3aa: CASSPRGNGNQPQHF

d_gene: NA
j_gene: TRBJ2-2
v_gene: TRBV29-1
abundance: NA
CDR3nt: TGCAGCGTCGACGAGACAGGAAGAGCCGGGGAGCTGTTTTTT
CDR3aa: CSVDETGRAGELFF

d_gene: TRBD1
j_gene: TRBJ2-3
v_gene: TRBV13
abundance: NA
CDR3nt: TGTGCCAGCAGCACCCCTTGGACAGGGGGCCACACAGATACGCAGTATTTT
CDR3aa: CASSTPWTGGHTDTQYF

d_gene: NA
j_gene: TRBJ2-2
v_gene: TRBV7-2
abundance: many
CDR3nt: TGTGCCAGCAGCTTAGCGGACAGACCCGGGGAGCTGTTTTTT
CDR3aa: CASSLADRPGELFF

d_gene: NA
j_gene: TRBJ2-7
v_gene: TRBV12-3/TRBV12-4
abundance: many
CDR3nt: TGTGCCAGCGCCCTACTAGCCCAAGGGGAAGAGCAGTACTTC
CDR3aa: CASALLAQGEEQYF

d_gene: NA
j_gene: TRBJ2-2
v_gene: TRBV18
abundance: many
CDR3nt: TGTGCCAGCTCACCACGCGGCGGCACCGGGGAGCTGTTTTTT
CDR3aa: CASSPRGGTGELFF

d_gene: NA
j_gene: TRBJ2-3
v_gene: TRBV24-1
abundance: few
CDR3nt: TGTGCCACCAGAGATCCCAACCGTGGGGATACGCAGTATTTT
CDR3aa: CATRDPNRGDTQYF

d_gene: TRBD2
j_gene: TRBJ2-1
v_gene: TRBV5-1
abundance: many
CDR3nt: TGCGCCAGCAGCGCGCTCGGCGGGAGGACGGTCAATGAGCAGTTCTTC
CDR3aa: CASSALGGRTVNEQFF

d_gene: NA
j_gene: TRBJ2-1
v_gene: TRBV2
abundance: NA
CDR3nt: TGTGCCACCGAGCGGGACAGCTACAATGAGCAGTTCTTC
CDR3aa: CATERDSYNEQFF

d_gene: TRBD2
j_gene: TRBJ2-3
v_gene: TRBV15
abundance: many
CDR3nt: TGTGCCACCAGCAGAGATGGTTTAGCGGGACCAGATACGCAGTATTTT
CDR3aa: CATSRDGLAGPDTQYF

d_gene: TRBD2
j_gene: TRBJ2-1
v_gene: TRBV10-3
abundance: many
CDR3nt: TGTGCCATCAGGATAGCGGGAGGGCACAATGAGCAGTTCTTC
CDR3aa: CAIRIAGGHNEQFF

d_gene: NA
j_gene: TRBJ1-1
v_gene: TRBV3-1
abundance: NA
CDR3nt: TGTGCCAGCAGCCAAGAGGTCCCGAACACTGAAGCTTTCTTT
CDR3aa: CASSQEVPNTEAFF

d_gene: NA
j_gene: TRBJ2-3
v_gene: TRBV5-1
abundance: NA
CDR3nt: TGCGCCAGCAGCGTCACAGGGAAATCTAGCACAGATACGCAGTATTTT
CDR3aa: CASSVTGKSSTDTQYF

d_gene: NA
j_gene: TRBJ1-3
v_gene: TRBV15
abundance: NA
CDR3nt: TGTGCCACCAGCAGAGATCCGGGGCCGGTTGGATATTTT
CDR3aa: CATSRDPGPVGYF

d_gene: TRBD1
j_gene: TRBJ2-3
v_gene: TRBV24-1
abundance: few
CDR3nt: TGTGCCACCAGTGATTTGGAGACAGGGGATATCGCAGATACGCAGTATTTT
CDR3aa: CATSDLETGDIADTQYF